This TCR beta chain was captured in a study of CD8 T cells in Susac syndrome. CDR3 size: 12 residues. CDR1 is LNHNV, CDR2 YYDKDF, per germline (reference sequence). V shed 3 bases and J shed 2 bases, with 3 bases lying between them. Sequencing of TCR beta was carried out in blood CD8+ and CD4+ T cells. TEMRA cells were FACS-enriched, unlike CD8+ and CD4+ T cells, which were negatively isolated. It was with random hexamers that roughly 0.45 to 1 ug RNA was reverse transcribed. A multiplex approach, immunoSEQ multiplex PCR, amplified TCR beta CDR3 across 54 Vbeta and 13 Jbeta. TCRdb re-called the immunoSEQ multiplex PCR reads through MiXCR, storing one row per CDR3 protein. The sample yields about 200,000 distinct CDR3 sequences, 85% to 95% seen once.

The chain has TRBV15 and TRBJ2-3; D uncertain. The sequenced sample was CD4+ T cells from PBMCs. The receptor was derived from a human donor in good health. In DNA form, the CDR3 reads TGTGCCACCAGCAGGCTCACAGATACGCAGTATTTT. It translates to CATSRLTDTQYF.